This TCR beta chain was sequenced in a study of blood T cell repertoires in COVID-19. Study information: The United States, Italy and Spain supplied acute and convalescent COVID-19 samples.

Participants' own reports of clinical history determined their cohort assignment. Germline V gene lookup returns CDR1 SGDLS and CDR2 YYNGEE. Between the trimmed V and J ends, which lost 3 bases and 2 bases, there was a span of 11 bases. The CDR3 contains 14 residues. TCRdb's copy holds only in-frame clones and misses some; the assay was immunoSEQ multiplex PCR. The sample consists of a few hundred thousand clones, about nine tenths of them appearing once. The origin of this receptor is a woman aged 18-29 years who had recovered from COVID-19. What was sequenced was PBMCs or T cells enriched from blood (not recorded which). J is TRBJ2-5 and V is TRBV9; a possible D gene is TRBD2 (5 bases). The CDR3 loop is CASSGSGMQETQYF. The CDR3 region has the DNA TGTGCCAGCAGCGGGAGCGGAATGCAAGAGACCCAGTACTTC. Based on the CDR3 plus reference TRBV9 and TRBJ2-5, the full variable domain is DSGVTQTPKHLITATGQRVTLRCSPRSGDLSVYWYQQSLDQGLQFLIQYYNGEERAKGNILERFSAQQFPDLHSELNLSSLELGDSALYFCASSGSGMQETQYFGPGTRLLVL.